The TCR beta chain described here comes from a study of technical replicates of blood from several donors. Trimming took 4 bases from V and 6 from J; bases not matched to a gene: 10. The CDR3 runs to 17 residues. The germline gives CDR1 SEHNR, CDR2 FQNEAQ (reference sequence). Assay: immunoSEQ multiplex PCR; the TCRdb copy retains only in-frame clones and omits some. The repertoire has more than 10,000 clones, about 76% of them found once; the top ten carry about 12%. The chain has TRBV7-9 and TRBJ2-2; TRBD2 matches 11 bases. The sequence was obtained from a human donor in good health. What was sequenced was PBMCs. CDR3: CASSSKLLAGGPGELFF. In DNA, the CDR3 is TGTGCCAGCAGCTCTAAGCTTCTAGCGGGAGGCCCCGGGGAGCTGTTTTTT.